The sequence of this T cell receptor beta chain was determined in a study of cytomegalovirus exposure and HLA in healthy donors. Broader study findings: TCR beta V- and J-gene trimming, according to a later analysis, was linked to a missense DCLRE1C variant. Later analysis showed TCR association rates varying by HLA locus, highest for DRB1 and lowest for HLA-C.

PCR used 60 Vbeta primers and 13 Jbeta primers. Authors' analysis steps: Unique TCR beta chains totaled roughly 81 million in a later count, with 8.5 million to 12 million of them shared. Here immunoSEQ multiplex PCR was the method, and the copy in TCRdb shows in-frame clones only, minus some. V and J calls and clone size come straight from that table; D and trimming were deduced from the DNA. The table has about 100,000 clones, 65% to 85% seen once. Germline CDR1 reads MGHDK; CDR2 reads SYGVNS. The CDR3 has 13 amino acids. V gave up 4 bases and J gave up 7 bases, with 13 bases separating them. This clone was seen more than once but under ten times. The target antigen is unknown.

The sample comprised PBMCs. The chain employs TRBV25-1 and TRBJ1-1; TRBD1 might be the D (5 bases). The clonotype originates from a female donor in good health and CMV-seropositive. The CDR3 DNA reads TGTGCCAGCAGTGCAAACCGGGGGGATGAAGCTTTCTTT. The encoded protein is CASSANRGDEAFF.